The 10 T cell receptor beta chains below were found in one sample sequenced in a study of T cell responses to AZD1222 COVID-19 vaccine. The table came from immunoSEQ multiplex PCR; TCRdb's copy has only in-frame clones and leaves some out. The table records 200,000 to 250,000 clones, roughly 94% of them present only once. The specimen comprised peripheral blood, sampled 28 days after the second dose of the MenACWY control vaccine. These receptors were collected from an adult who received the MenACWY meningococcal vaccine as a control.

The chain has TRBV4-1 and TRBJ1-5; D gene uncertain. Trimming shortened V by 0 bases and J by 7 bases, and 7 bases separated the two germline ends. The CDR3 extends over 13 amino acids. From germline, CDR1 is MGHRA and CDR2 YSYEKL. The CDR3 nucleotides read TGCGCCAGCAGCCAAGATTTGGAACAGCCCCAGCATTTT. Protein product: CASSQDLEQPQHF.

The chain uses TRBV19 and TRBJ1-1; 7 bases are shared with TRBD1. The trim removed 2 bases at V and 5 bases at J, leaving 11 bases unmatched. Germline CDR1 is LNHDA and CDR2 is SQIVND (reference sequence). This CDR3 spans 16 amino acids. CDR3: CASSIPQGLGLTEAFF. The CDR3 DNA reads TGTGCCAGTAGTATACCACAGGGGCTCGGGCTGACTGAAGCTTTCTTT.

This sequence joins TRBV27 and TRBJ1-3; D remains ambiguous. V lost 0 bases and J 3 bases, leaving 12 bases between the germline ends. The CDR3 has 16 amino acids. Germline-derived CDR1 and CDR2 are MNHEY and SMNVEV (reference sequence). CDR3 loop: CASSLSSGLGGNTIYF. In DNA form, the CDR3 reads TGTGCCAGCAGTTTATCCTCGGGGTTGGGTGGAAACACCATATATTTT.

This sequence joins TRBV11-2 and TRBJ1-2; tentatively, D is TRBD1 (5 bases). From germline, CDR1 is SGHAT and CDR2 FQNNGV. The CDR3 is made up of 14 amino acids. Trimming shortened V by 5 bases and J by 7 bases, and 17 bases separated the two germline ends. The CDR3 protein is CASSNPGRGIGYTF. DNA for the CDR3: TGTGCCAGCAGCAACCCGGGGAGGGGTATTGGCTACACCTTC.

This clone showed up just a few times. The chain joins TRBV5-4 to TRBJ2-5; TRBD2 aligns across 11 bases. The J segment lost 2 bases and the V segment lost 9 bases, leaving 6 bases of the junction unmatched. CDR1 and CDR2 from the germline V gene are SGHNT and YYREEE (reference sequence). The CDR3 consists of 14 residues. CDR3 DNA: TGTGCCACCAGACTAGCGGGGTTTCAAGAGACCCAGTACTTC. Protein product: CATRLAGFQETQYF.

This rearrangement joins TRBV3-1 (or the pseudogene TRBV3-2) to TRBJ2-7; D gene uncertain. Trimming cost V 4 bases and J 6 bases, with 10 bases left between them. The germline V gene has CDR1 LGHDT and CDR2 YNNKEL (reference sequence). The CDR3 is 12 amino acids. For the CDR3, the DNA is TGTGCCAGCAGCCCTGGCGGCCGCGAGCAGTACTTC. It translates to CASSPGGREQYF.

The genes are TRBV5-1 and TRBJ2-2; D is uncertain. V dropped 1 base and J dropped 0 bases, with 4 bases sitting between them. The CDR3 loop spans 14 amino acids. CDR1 and CDR2 (germline): SGHRS, YFSETQ. CDR3 nucleotides: TGCGCCAGCAGCTTGACGTCGAACACCGGGGAGCTGTTTTTT. Residues: CASSLTSNTGELFF.

This clone appeared once. The chain uses TRBV18 and TRBJ2-3; no definite D call. CDR3 length: 14 residues. V was trimmed by 0 bases and J by 1 base, leaving 5 bases between them. Germline CDR1 KGHSH, CDR2 LQKENI. CDR3 sequence: CASSPPLGTDTQYF. The CDR3 DNA reads as TGTGCCAGCTCACCACCATTGGGCACAGATACGCAGTATTTT.

This chain connects TRBV30 to TRBJ2-1; 9 nucleotides match TRBD1. Trimming removed 4 bases from V and 4 bases from J; junction bases left unmatched: 2. The CDR3 totals 13 residues. The germline V gene encodes CDR1 GTSNPN and CDR2 SVGIG (reference sequence). The DNA of the CDR3 is TGTGCCTGGAAGGGACAGGGTTACAATGAGCAGTTCTTC. Its protein is CAWKGQGYNEQFF.

This CDR3 is CASSLTAGISYEQYF. The CDR3 coding sequence is TGTGCCAGCAGTTTAACGGCAGGGATCTCCTACGAGCAGTACTTC. The chain couples TRBV28 to TRBJ2-7; tentative D call: TRBD1 (5 bases). The CDR3 consists of 15 residues. V was trimmed by 2 bases and J by 0 bases, leaving 11 bases between them. Germline V gene lookup returns CDR1 MDHEN and CDR2 SYDVKM.